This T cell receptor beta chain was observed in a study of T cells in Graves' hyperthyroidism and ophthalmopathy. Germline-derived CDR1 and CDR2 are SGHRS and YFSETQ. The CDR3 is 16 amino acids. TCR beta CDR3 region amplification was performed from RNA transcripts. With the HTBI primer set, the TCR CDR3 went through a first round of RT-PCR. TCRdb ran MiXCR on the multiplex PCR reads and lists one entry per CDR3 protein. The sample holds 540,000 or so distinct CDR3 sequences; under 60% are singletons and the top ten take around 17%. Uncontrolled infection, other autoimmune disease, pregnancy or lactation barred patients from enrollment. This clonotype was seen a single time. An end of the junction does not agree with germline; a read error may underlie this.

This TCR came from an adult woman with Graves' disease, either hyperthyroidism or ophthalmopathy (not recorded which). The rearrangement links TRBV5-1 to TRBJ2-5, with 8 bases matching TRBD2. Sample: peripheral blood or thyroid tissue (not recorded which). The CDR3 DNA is TGCGCCAGCAGCCCAGGGGTAGCGGGGTACCAAGAGGCCCAGTACTTC. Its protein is CASSPGVAGYQEAQYF.